This is a list of T cell receptor beta chains from one sample in a study of beta chain features in type 1 diabetes. Libraries were prepared by immunoSEQ multiplex PCR; TCRdb keeps only in-frame clonotypes and omits some of them. This table has 640,000 or so clones, about an eighth appearing once. The sample comprised naive CD4+ T cells from blood. The receptors were sampled from a man between 18 and 29 years old with type 1 diabetes. CDR3s include the opening cysteine and the closing phenylalanine or tryptophan. The D gene is left open where the match is weak. A row's size may be missing; if present it is once, few, many or a size class.

size	D	V	J	DNA	CDR3
.	.	TRBV11-2	TRBJ2-6	TGTGCCAGCAGCTATACCTTCCGAGGTGCCGGGGCCAACGTCCTGACTTTC	CASSYTFRGAGANVLTF
few	.	TRBV6-1	TRBJ1-5	TGTGCCAGCAGTGCTCATCAGCCCCAGCATTTT	CASSAHQPQHF
few	.	TRBV7-2	TRBJ1-3	TGTGCCAGCAGCTTTGTTCCTCTCCCTGGAAACACCATATATTTT	CASSFVPLPGNTIYF
.	TRBD1	TRBV19	TRBJ1-1	TGTGCCAGTAGTAGGGGGACAGGGACCGGAGCTTTCTTT	CASSRGTGTGAFF
.	.	TRBV5-1	TRBJ2-7	TGCGCCAGCAGCTTGGCTCCGTCCTACGAGCAGTACTTC	CASSLAPSYEQYF
.	.	TRBV30	TRBJ2-1	TGTGCCTGTAGCTTTTGGTACAATGAGCAGTTCTTC	CACSFWYNEQFF
.	.	TRBV27	TRBJ2-7	TGTGCCAGCAGTGCAGGGACACGGCGGACCTACGAGCAGTACTTC	CASSAGTRRTYEQYF
few	.	TRBV10-3	TRBJ1-2	TGTGCCATCCACTCCGGGGAGGGACTAGCTAACTATGGCTACACCTTC	CAIHSGEGLANYGYTF
.	.	TRBV4-1	TRBJ1-2	TGCGCCAGCAGCCAAGAGCAGGGGAACTATGGCTACACCTTC	CASSQEQGNYGYTF
.	.	TRBV5-4	TRBJ1-1	TGTGCCAGCAGGCCCCAGGACATGAACACTGAAGCTTTCTTT	CASRPQDMNTEAFF
.	.	TRBV30	TRBJ2-5	TGTGCCTGGAGTGTAACCCGGCTGGGGGAGACCCAGTACTTC	CAWSVTRLGETQYF
few	.	TRBV2	TRBJ1-1	TGTGCCAGCAGTGATGCGCCAGTCCGAGCTTTCTTT	CASSDAPVRAFF
.	.	TRBV6-5	TRBJ1-2	TGTGCCAGCAGGGAGGGGAGATTTGGCTACACCTTC	CASREGRFGYTF
few	TRBD2	TRBV7-2	TRBJ2-1	TGTGCCAGCAGCTTAAGGCGGCTAGCGGGGTACAATGAGCAGTTCTTC	CASSLRRLAGYNEQFF
.	.	TRBV14	TRBJ1-2	TGTGCCAGCAGCCCAGGACAGCCCTTCTATGGCTACACCTTC	CASSPGQPFYGYTF
.	.	TRBV10-2	TRBJ2-2	TGCGCCAGCAGTGTCGAGGGGCCCGGGGAGCTGTTTTTT	CASSVEGPGELFF
few	.	TRBV10-3	TRBJ2-5	TGTGCCATCGGGGGGGCAGAAGAGACCCAGTACTTC	CAIGGAEETQYF
.	.	TRBV28	TRBJ1-6	TGTGCCAGCAGTCCCAGGGGCAGCCCGGAGAGTTCACCCCTCCACTTT	CASSPRGSPESSPLHF
.	TRBD2	TRBV9	TRBJ2-3	TGTGCCAGCAGCGTAGGGGTAGCGGGGGTCGATACGCAGTATTTT	CASSVGVAGVDTQYF
few	TRBD1	TRBV14	TRBJ1-4	TGTGCCAGCAGCCCGAGGACAGGGACTAATGAAAAACTGTTTTTT	CASSPRTGTNEKLFF
.	.	TRBV7-9	TRBJ1-1	TGTGCCAGCAGCTTAGGGGTGCCTGAAGCTTTCTTT	CASSLGVPEAFF
few	TRBD1	TRBV10-3	TRBJ1-1	TGTGCCATCAGTGGAGGGACAGGCACTGAAGCTTTCTTT	CAISGGTGTEAFF
few	.	TRBV5-4	TRBJ1-3	TGTGCCAGCAGCGCCGACAGGGGAAACACCATATATTTT	CASSADRGNTIYF
few	.	TRBV6-6	TRBJ1-4	TGTGCCAGCGGCGGCGGTCAGGGGTTTAATGAAAAACTGTTTTTT	CASGGGQGFNEKLFF
.	.	TRBV7-9	TRBJ2-3	TGTGCCAGCAGTCCTTCCCCCTTCCTAGATCATTCTGATACGCAGTATTTT	CASSPSPFLDHSDTQYF
few	TRBD1	TRBV7-3	TRBJ2-3	TGTGCCAGCAGCCGACAGGGGAGCACAGATACGCAGTATTTT	CASSRQGSTDTQYF
.	.	TRBV5-1	TRBJ2-5	TGCGCCAGCAGCTTGGCTCAGGATCCCCATGAGACCCAGTACTTC	CASSLAQDPHETQYF
.	.	TRBV30	TRBJ2-5	TGTGCCTGGATGTCATACAAAGAGACCCAGTACTTC	CAWMSYKETQYF
few	.	TRBV9	TRBJ2-7	TGTGCCAGCAGCGCGGAGGGGACAGTGAAATCCTACGAGCAGTACTTC	CASSAEGTVKSYEQYF
.	.	TRBV10-2	TRBJ2-1	TGCGCCAGCAGTGGAAGCAATGAGCAGTTCTTC	CASSGSNEQFF
.	.	TRBV28	TRBJ1-2	TGTGCCAGCCAGGAACCCTCCTATGGCTACACCTTC	CASQEPSYGYTF
.	TRBD1	TRBV18	TRBJ1-2	TGTGCCAGCTCCCCTGGACAGGGGCTTAAGGGCTACACCTTC	CASSPGQGLKGYTF
few	TRBD1	TRBV6-5	TRBJ2-2	TGTGCCAGCAGGACCGACAGGGTGTTCGCCGGGGAGCTGTTTTTT	CASRTDRVFAGELFF
.	TRBD1	TRBV18	TRBJ2-7	TGTGCCAGCTCACCCTTAGGGGGACAGGGGGCTCACGAGCAGTACTTC	CASSPLGGQGAHEQYF
few	TRBD2	TRBV7-6	TRBJ2-7	TGTGCCAGCAGCCGGGGACTAGCGGGGGGTTCTAGACACGAGCAGTACTTC	CASSRGLAGGSRHEQYF
few	.	TRBV5-1	TRBJ2-7	TGCGCCAGCAGCTTGGTACCGGGACTGGGCTACGAGCAGTACTTC	CASSLVPGLGYEQYF
.	.	TRBV5-1	TRBJ2-1	TGCGCCAGCAGCTTGACAGGGAAGGGGCAGTTCTTC	CASSLTGKGQFF
.	.	TRBV6-1	TRBJ2-2	TGTGCCAGCAGGGGGGGACAGTCGAACACCGGGGAGCTGTTTTTT	CASRGGQSNTGELFF
.	.	TRBV28	TRBJ2-3	TGTGCCAGCAGTTTCGGAGGGGCGGAAGATACGCAGTATTTT	CASSFGGAEDTQYF
few	TRBD1	TRBV29-1	TRBJ1-2	TGCAGCGTCACCCCCGGGACAGAATATGGCTACACCTTC	CSVTPGTEYGYTF
few	.	TRBV4-2	TRBJ2-3	TGTGCCAGCAGCCAAGATGAGGGGGATACGCAGTATTTT	CASSQDEGDTQYF
few	.	TRBV6-5	TRBJ2-7	TGTGCCAGCAGCGCCGGGACACCTAGCTACGAGCAGTACTTC	CASSAGTPSYEQYF
.	TRBD1	TRBV7-2	TRBJ1-2	TGTGCCAGCAGCCTCTCGACAGGGAGCTATGGCTACACCTTC	CASSLSTGSYGYTF
few	TRBD1	TRBV25-1	TRBJ1-4	TGTGCCAGCAGTGAGGGACAGGGAGCTAATGAAAAACTGTTTTTT	CASSEGQGANEKLFF
.	TRBD2	TRBV10-3	TRBJ2-1	TGTGCCATCAGTGAGGGGACTAGCAATGAGCAGTTCTTC	CAISEGTSNEQFF
.	.	TRBV6-1	TRBJ2-7	TGTGCCAGCAGGATCACAGTCTCCTACGAGCAGTACTTC	CASRITVSYEQYF
.	TRBD2	TRBV10-3	TRBJ2-6	TGTGCCATCATGGGGACTAGCGTACCCGCCAGCTCTGGGGCCAACGTCCTGACTTTC	CAIMGTSVPASSGANVLTF
.	.	TRBV4-1	TRBJ1-6	TGCGCCAGCAGCCAAGATTCAGGAATAGGGGTTTGGGATAATTCACCCCTCCACTTT	CASSQDSGIGVWDNSPLHF
few	.	TRBV2	TRBJ2-7	TGTGCCAGCAGGGGCGGCTCCTACGAGCAGTACTTC	CASRGGSYEQYF
few	.	TRBV6-1	TRBJ1-1	TGTGCCAGCAGTTATGTGTTCGACACTGAAGCTTTCTTT	CASSYVFDTEAFF
few	.	TRBV19	TRBJ1-6	TGTGCCAGTAAACTACAGGGCGAACCTTTACCCCTCCACTTT	CASKLQGEPLPLHF
.	.	TRBV6-5	TRBJ1-2	TGTGCCATTGGAGCAGGGGCAAGAAGCTACACCTTC	CAIGAGARSYTF
few	TRBD1	TRBV18	TRBJ1-2	TGTGCCAGCTCCCACGGTCAGGGGGAAGTTGGCTACACCTTC	CASSHGQGEVGYTF
few	.	TRBV29-1	TRBJ2-5	TGCAGCGTTCCCGTGGAGGGGTGGGAGACCCAGTACTTC	CSVPVEGWETQYF
few	.	TRBV9	TRBJ1-6	TGTGCCAGCACCAATCCACAAGTCTATAATTCACCCCTCCACTTT	CASTNPQVYNSPLHF
.	.	TRBV20-1	TRBJ2-7	TGCAGTGCGGAGAGGGGCTACGAGCAGTACTTC	CSAERGYEQYF
few	TRBD2	TRBV5-4	TRBJ2-2	TGTGCCAGCAGCTTGTTAAGCGGGGGAGCGCCCGGGGAGCTGTTTTTT	CASSLLSGGAPGELFF
.	.	TRBV5-1	TRBJ1-6	TGCGCCAGCAGAGAGAGCTCCTATAATTCACCCCTCCACTTT	CASRESSYNSPLHF
.	.	TRBV6-5	TRBJ1-4	TGTGCCAGCAGTAGGGGCGTGAATGAAAAACTGTTTTTT	CASSRGVNEKLFF
.	.	TRBV7-8	TRBJ2-3	TGTGCCAGCAGCTTTGCCGGGGCGCTTCGCGCAGATACGCAGTATTTT	CASSFAGALRADTQYF